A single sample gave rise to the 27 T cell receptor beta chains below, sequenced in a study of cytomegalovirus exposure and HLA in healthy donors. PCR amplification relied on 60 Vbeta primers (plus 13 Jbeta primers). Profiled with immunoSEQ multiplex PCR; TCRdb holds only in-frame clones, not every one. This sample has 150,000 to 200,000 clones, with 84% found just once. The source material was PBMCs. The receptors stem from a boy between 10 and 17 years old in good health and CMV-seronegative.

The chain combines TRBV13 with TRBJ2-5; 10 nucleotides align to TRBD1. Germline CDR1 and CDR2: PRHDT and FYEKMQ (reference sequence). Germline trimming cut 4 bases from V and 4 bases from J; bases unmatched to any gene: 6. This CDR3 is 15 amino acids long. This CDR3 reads CASSSGTGVRETQYF. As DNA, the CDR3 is TGTGCCAGCAGCTCCGGGACAGGGGTGCGAGAGACCCAGTACTTC.

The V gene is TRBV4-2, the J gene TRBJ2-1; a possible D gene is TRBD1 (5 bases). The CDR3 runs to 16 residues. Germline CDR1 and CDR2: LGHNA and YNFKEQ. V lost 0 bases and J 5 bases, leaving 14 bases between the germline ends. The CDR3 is CASSQEGALKNNEQFF. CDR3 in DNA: TGTGCCAGCAGCCAAGAAGGGGCCCTGAAGAACAATGAGCAGTTCTTC.

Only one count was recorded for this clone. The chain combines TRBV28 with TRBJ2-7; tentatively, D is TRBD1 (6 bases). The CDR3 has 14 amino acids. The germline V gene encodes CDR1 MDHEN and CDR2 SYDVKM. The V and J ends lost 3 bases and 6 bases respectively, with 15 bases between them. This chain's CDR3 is CASSFVLAGAEQYF. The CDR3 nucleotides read TGTGCCAGCAGTTTTGTTTTGGCAGGGGCCGAGCAGTACTTC.

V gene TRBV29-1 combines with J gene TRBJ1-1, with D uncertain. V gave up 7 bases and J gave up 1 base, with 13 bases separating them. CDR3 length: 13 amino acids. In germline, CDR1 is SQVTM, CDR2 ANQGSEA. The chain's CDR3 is CSGSPRANTEAFF. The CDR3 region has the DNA TGCAGCGGCTCCCCGCGAGCGAACACTGAAGCTTTCTTT.

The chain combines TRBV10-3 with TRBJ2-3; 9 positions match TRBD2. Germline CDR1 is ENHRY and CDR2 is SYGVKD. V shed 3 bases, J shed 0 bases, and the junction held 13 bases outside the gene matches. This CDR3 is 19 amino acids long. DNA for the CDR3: TGTGCCATCAGTGACCCGAAGGGACTAGCTGCTTCTAGCACAGATACGCAGTATTTT. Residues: CAISDPKGLAASSTDTQYF.

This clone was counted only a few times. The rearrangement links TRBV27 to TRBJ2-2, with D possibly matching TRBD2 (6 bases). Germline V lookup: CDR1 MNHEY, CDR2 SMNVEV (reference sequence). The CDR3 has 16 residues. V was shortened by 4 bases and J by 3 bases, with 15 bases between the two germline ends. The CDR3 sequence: CASSSLRLGYTGELFF. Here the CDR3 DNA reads TGTGCCAGCAGTTCCCTTAGACTAGGTTACACCGGGGAGCTGTTTTTT.

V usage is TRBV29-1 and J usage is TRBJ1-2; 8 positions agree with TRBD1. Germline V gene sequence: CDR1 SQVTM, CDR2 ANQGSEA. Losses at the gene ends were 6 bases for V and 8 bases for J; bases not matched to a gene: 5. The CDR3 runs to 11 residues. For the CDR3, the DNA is TGCAGCGTCCAGGGGGCGGGCGGCTACACCTTC. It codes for CSVQGAGGYTF.

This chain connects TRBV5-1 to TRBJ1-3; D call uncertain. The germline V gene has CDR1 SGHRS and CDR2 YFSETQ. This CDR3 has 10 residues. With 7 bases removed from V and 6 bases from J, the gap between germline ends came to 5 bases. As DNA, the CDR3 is TGCGCCAGCCCCATAAACACCATATATTTT. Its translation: CASPINTIYF.

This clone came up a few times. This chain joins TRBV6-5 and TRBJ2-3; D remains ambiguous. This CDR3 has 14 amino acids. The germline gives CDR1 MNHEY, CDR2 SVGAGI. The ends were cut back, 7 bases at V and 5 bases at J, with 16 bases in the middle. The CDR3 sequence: CASKRTHAGDTQYF. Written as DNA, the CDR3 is TGTGCCAGCAAAAGAACCCACGCCGGAGATACGCAGTATTTT.

Here the CDR3 DNA reads TGTGCCAGCAGCTACGGGACAGGGCGCCGGAACACTGAAGCTTTCTTT. This sequence encodes CASSYGTGRRNTEAFF. The rearrangement links TRBV5-6 to TRBJ1-1; 9 bases agree with TRBD1. The CDR3 loop spans 16 amino acids. Germline trimming cut 3 bases from V and 1 base from J; bases unmatched to any gene: 7. Looked up from germline, CDR1 is SGHDT and CDR2 is YYEEEE.

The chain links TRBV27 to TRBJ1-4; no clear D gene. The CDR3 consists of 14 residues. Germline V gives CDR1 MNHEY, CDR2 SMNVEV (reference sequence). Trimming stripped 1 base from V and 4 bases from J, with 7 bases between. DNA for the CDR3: TGTGCCAGCAGTTTATGGGGAGATAATGAAAAACTGTTTTTT. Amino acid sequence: CASSLWGDNEKLFF.

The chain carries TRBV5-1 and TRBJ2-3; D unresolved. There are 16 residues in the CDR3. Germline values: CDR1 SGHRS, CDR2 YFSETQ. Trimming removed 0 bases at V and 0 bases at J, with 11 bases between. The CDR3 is CASSLEGWSSTDTQYF. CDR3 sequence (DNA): TGCGCCAGCAGCTTGGAAGGCTGGAGTAGCACAGATACGCAGTATTTT.

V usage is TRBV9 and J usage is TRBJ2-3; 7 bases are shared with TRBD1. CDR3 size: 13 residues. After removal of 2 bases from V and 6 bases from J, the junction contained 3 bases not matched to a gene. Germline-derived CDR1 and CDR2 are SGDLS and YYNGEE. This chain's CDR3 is CASSVLQGDTQYF. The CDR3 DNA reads TGTGCCAGCAGCGTCCTACAGGGGGATACGCAGTATTTT.

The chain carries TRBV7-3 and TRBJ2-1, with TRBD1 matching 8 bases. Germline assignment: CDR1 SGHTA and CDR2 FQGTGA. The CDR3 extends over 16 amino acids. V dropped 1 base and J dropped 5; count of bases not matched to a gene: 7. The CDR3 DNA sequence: TGTGCCAGCAGCTTAATCCCCAGGGGGCGCGACAATGAGCAGTTCTTC. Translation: CASSLIPRGRDNEQFF.

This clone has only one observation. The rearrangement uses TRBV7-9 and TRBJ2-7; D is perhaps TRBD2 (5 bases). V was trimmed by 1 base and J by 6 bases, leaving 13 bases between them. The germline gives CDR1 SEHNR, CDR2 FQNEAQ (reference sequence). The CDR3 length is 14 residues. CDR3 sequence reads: CASSLGGSLGEQYF. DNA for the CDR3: TGTGCCAGCAGCTTAGGAGGGAGTCTGGGCGAGCAGTACTTC.

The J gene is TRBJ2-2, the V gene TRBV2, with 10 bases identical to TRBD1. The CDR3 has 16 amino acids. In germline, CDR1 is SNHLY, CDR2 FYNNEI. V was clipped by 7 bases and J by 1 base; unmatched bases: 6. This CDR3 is CASTGDRGRNTGELFF. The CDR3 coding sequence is TGTGCCAGCACCGGGGACAGGGGTCGGAACACCGGGGAGCTGTTTTTT.

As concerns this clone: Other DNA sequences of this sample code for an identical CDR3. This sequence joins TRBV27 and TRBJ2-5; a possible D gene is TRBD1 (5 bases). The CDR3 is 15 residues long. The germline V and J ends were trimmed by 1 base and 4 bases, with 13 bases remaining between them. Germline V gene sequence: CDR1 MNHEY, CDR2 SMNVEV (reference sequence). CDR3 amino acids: CASSLFGRAAETQYF. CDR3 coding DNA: TGTGCCAGCAGTTTATTTGGCAGGGCAGCAGAGACCCAGTACTTC.

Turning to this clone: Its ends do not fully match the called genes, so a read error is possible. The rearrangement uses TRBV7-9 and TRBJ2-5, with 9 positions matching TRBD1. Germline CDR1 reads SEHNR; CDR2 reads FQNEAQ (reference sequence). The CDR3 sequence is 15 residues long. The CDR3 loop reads CSSSLARTGEETQYF. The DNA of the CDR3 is TGTTCCAGCAGCTTAGCCAGGACAGGGGAAGAGACCCAGTACTTC.

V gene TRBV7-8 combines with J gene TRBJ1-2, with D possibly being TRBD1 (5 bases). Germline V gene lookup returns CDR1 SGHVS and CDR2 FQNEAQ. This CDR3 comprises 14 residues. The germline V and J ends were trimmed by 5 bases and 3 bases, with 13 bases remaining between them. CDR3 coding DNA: TGTGCCAGCAGCCGACAGACGGCCGACTATGGCTACACCTTC. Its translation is CASSRQTADYGYTF. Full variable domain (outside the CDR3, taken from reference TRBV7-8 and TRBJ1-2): GAGVSQSPRYKVAKRGQDVALRCDPISGHVSLFWYQQALGQGPEFLTYFQNEAQLDKSGLPSDRFFAERPEGSVSTLKIQRTQQEDSAVYLCASSRQTADYGYTFGSGTRLTVV.

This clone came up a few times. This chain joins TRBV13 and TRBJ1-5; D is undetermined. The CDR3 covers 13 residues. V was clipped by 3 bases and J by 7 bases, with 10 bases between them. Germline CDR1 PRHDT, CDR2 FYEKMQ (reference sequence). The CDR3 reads CASSFGPEQPQHF. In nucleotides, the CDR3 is TGTGCCAGCAGCTTCGGCCCGGAGCAGCCCCAGCATTTT.

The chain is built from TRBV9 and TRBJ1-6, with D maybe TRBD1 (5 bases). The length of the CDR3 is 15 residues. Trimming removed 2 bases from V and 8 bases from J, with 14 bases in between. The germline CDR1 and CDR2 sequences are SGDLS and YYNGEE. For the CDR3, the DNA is TGTGCCAGCAGCGTCCGGGACTCGAACGATTCACCCCTCCACTTT. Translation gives CASSVRDSNDSPLHF.

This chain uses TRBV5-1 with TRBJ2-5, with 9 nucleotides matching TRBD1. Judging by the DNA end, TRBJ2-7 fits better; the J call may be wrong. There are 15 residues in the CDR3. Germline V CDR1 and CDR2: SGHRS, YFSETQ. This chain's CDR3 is CASSGYRDRVYEQYF. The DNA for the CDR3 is TGCGCCAGCAGCGGTTACCGGGACAGGGTTTACGAGCAGTACTTC.

The CDR3 bases are TGTGCCTGGAACAGCAACACTGAAGCTTTCTTT. Translating it yields CAWNSNTEAFF. This chain connects TRBV30 to TRBJ1-1; no firm D call. The CDR3 consists of 11 residues. The V gene's germline CDR1 is GTSNPN and CDR2 SVGIG (reference sequence). The germline V and J ends were trimmed by 4 bases and 2 bases, with 5 bases remaining between them.

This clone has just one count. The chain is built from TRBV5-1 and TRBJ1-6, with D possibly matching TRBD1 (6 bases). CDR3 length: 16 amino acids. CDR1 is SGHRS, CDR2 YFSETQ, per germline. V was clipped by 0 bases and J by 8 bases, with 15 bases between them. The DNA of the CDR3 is TGCGCCAGCAGCTTGGGGCCCTCAGGGGCGGATTCACCCCTCCACTTT. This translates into CASSLGPSGADSPLHF.

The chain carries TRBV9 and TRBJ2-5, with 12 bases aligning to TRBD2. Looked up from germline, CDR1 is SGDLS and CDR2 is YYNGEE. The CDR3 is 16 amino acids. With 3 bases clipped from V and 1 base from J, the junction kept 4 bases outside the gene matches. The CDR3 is CASSETSGRSQETQYF. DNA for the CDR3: TGTGCCAGCAGCGAAACTAGCGGGAGGTCCCAAGAGACCCAGTACTTC. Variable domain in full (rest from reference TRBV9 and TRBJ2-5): DSGVTQTPKHLITATGQRVTLRCSPRSGDLSVYWYQQSLDQGLQFLIQYYNGEERAKGNILERFSAQQFPDLHSELNLSSLELGDSALYFCASSETSGRSQETQYFGPGTRLLVL.

The DNA of the CDR3 is TGTGCCAGCCGGTTGGGGGCCCTGGCGGGCGAGCAGTACTTC. It encodes CASRLGALAGEQYF. The J gene is TRBJ2-7, the V gene TRBV2; a possible D gene is TRBD1 (6 bases). V dropped 8 bases and J dropped 6 bases, with 20 bases sitting between them. CDR3 size: 14 residues. CDR1 and CDR2 (germline): SNHLY, FYNNEI.

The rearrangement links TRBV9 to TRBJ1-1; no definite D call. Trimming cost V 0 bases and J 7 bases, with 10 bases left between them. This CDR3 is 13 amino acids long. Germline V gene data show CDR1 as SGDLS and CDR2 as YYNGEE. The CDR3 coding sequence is TGTGCCAGCAGCGTAGGAGGGTCAGATGAAGCTTTCTTT. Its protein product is CASSVGGSDEAFF.